A single sample is the source of the 23 T cell receptor beta chains below, sequenced in a study of blood T cell repertoires in COVID-19. TCRdb keeps only in-frame clones here, not all; method: immunoSEQ multiplex PCR. The data show 35,000 to 55,000 clones, around nine tenths seen once. Source material: peripheral blood. These receptors were taken from a human donor in a cohort sampled during active COVID-19.

J is TRBJ1-3 and V is TRBV7-2; D perhaps matches TRBD1 (5 bases). The CDR3 contains 18 residues. The V gene lost 5 bases and the J gene lost 0 bases, with 20 bases spanning the gap. The germline CDR1 and CDR2 sequences are SGHTA and FQGNSA. DNA for the CDR3: TGTGCCAGCAGCCTAGGGCGGGGGAAAAGCATCTCTGGAAACACCATATATTTT. This encodes CASSLGRGKSISGNTIYF. Full variable domain (remainder filled in from reference TRBV7-2 and TRBJ1-3): GAGVSQSPSNKVTEKGKDVELRCDPISGHTALYWYRQSLGQGLEFLIYFQGNSAPDKSGLPSDRFSAERTGGSVSTLTIQRTQQEDSAVYLCASSLGRGKSISGNTIYFGEGSWLTVV.

The chain carries TRBV24-1 and TRBJ2-2; D remains ambiguous. V dropped 2 bases and J dropped 2 bases, with 8 bases sitting between them. The V gene's germline CDR1 is KGHDR and CDR2 SFDVKD. The CDR3 is 15 residues long. CDR3 residues: CATSDSTANTGELFF. The CDR3 nucleotides read TGTGCCACCAGTGATTCCACAGCTAACACCGGGGAGCTGTTTTTT.

J is TRBJ1-2 and V is TRBV7-2, with 12 nucleotides matching TRBD1. The CDR3 length is 17 residues. Germline V gene lookup returns CDR1 SGHTA and CDR2 FQGNSA. The V and J ends lost 1 base and 7 bases, in that order; junction bases with no gene match: 10. Here the CDR3 DNA reads TGTGCCAGCAGCTTAGATCGCGGGGGACAGGGGGCGGGTGGCTACACCTTC. This sequence encodes CASSLDRGGQGAGGYTF.

This clone was found once. V is TRBV7-2 and J is TRBJ2-3; 8 nucleotides match TRBD1. This CDR3 has 14 amino acids. V lost 4 bases to trimming and J lost 5 bases; unmatched junction nucleotides: 5. Germline lookup yields CDR1 SGHTA and CDR2 FQGNSA. The CDR3, as DNA: TGTGCCAGCAGCTCGGACAGGGTGGGAGATACGCAGTATTTT. Amino acid sequence: CASSSDRVGDTQYF.

This clone was detected once. The chain uses TRBV5-6 and TRBJ1-5; possible D gene TRBD1, 6 bases. From germline, CDR1 is SGHDT and CDR2 YYEEEE. The CDR3 has 14 amino acids. V was clipped by 5 bases and J by 5 bases, with 14 bases between them. CDR3 coding DNA: TGTGCCAGCAGTCTACAGGGTGCCCATCAGCCCCAGCATTTT. Protein: CASSLQGAHQPQHF.

The chain links TRBV6-5 to TRBJ1-2; D unclear. Germline V lookup: CDR1 MNHEY, CDR2 SVGAGI. V was shortened by 2 bases and J by 10 bases, with 14 bases between the two germline ends. The CDR3 has 13 residues. The CDR3: CASSYKWEDVYTF. CDR3 nucleotide sequence: TGTGCCAGCAGTTACAAGTGGGAGGATGTCTACACCTTC.

The rearrangement joins TRBV30 to TRBJ1-3, with D unclear. The V end lost 2 bases, the J end lost 2 bases, and 4 bases lay between the germline ends. Germline loops: CDR1 GTSNPN, CDR2 SVGIG (reference sequence). This CDR3 spans 12 amino acids. The CDR3 DNA reads TGTGCCTGGAGTACAGCTGGAAACACCATATATTTT. Its protein product is CAWSTAGNTIYF.

The chain couples TRBV9 to TRBJ1-5; D not resolved. Germline loops: CDR1 SGDLS, CDR2 YYNGEE. The CDR3 is 15 residues long. Trimming left V 2 bases short and J 4 bases short, with 13 bases between. The CDR3 is CASSVNGETNQPQHF. In DNA form, the CDR3 reads TGTGCCAGCAGCGTTAACGGGGAGACTAATCAGCCCCAGCATTTT.

The gene calls are TRBV4-2 and TRBJ1-5; 9 bases line up with TRBD1. J gave up 4 bases and V 4 bases, and 5 bases lay outside the gene matches. Germline V gives CDR1 LGHNA, CDR2 YNFKEQ. The CDR3 is made up of 15 amino acids. The CDR3 is CASSLGQGYNQPQHF. As DNA, the CDR3 is TGTGCCAGCAGCCTGGGACAGGGCTATAATCAGCCCCAGCATTTT.

The V gene is TRBV15, the J gene TRBJ2-5; a weak D match, TRBD2 (5 bases). Looked up from germline, CDR1 is LNHNV and CDR2 is YYDKDF (reference sequence). The CDR3 length is 16 residues. V was cut by 0 bases and J by 7 bases, with 18 bases left in between. The CDR3 nucleotides are TGTGCCACCAGCAGAGATCGCAGCGGCCCCACCGGGACCCAGTACTTC. Its translation: CATSRDRSGPTGTQYF.

On this clone itself: This likely comes from a read error, as the CDR3 has no conserved phenylalanine or tryptophan at its end. No DNA is shown, since the ends of the CDR3 on it are uncertain; the CDR3 is the one TCRdb lists. This chain joins TRBV14 and TRBJ2-7; the D call TRBD2 from the table was never checked on the DNA. Germline CDR1 SGHDN, CDR2 FVKESK. The CDR3 is made up of 13 amino acids, end residues included. The CDR3 is CASSLTQSGTNYL.

This clone was recorded only once. The rearrangement links TRBV5-3 to TRBJ2-5; D remains ambiguous. Being an ORF, TRBV5-3 has a function that is uncertain. The CDR3 is 11 residues long. Trimming cost V 3 bases and J 5 bases, with 5 bases left between them. CDR3 protein: CARSCHETQYF. In DNA, the CDR3 is TGTGCCAGAAGCTGTCATGAGACCCAGTACTTC.

J is TRBJ2-5 and V is TRBV19; 7 bases fit TRBD1. The germline V gene encodes CDR1 LNHDA and CDR2 SQIVND (reference sequence). Losses at the gene ends were 4 bases for V and 4 bases for J; bases not matched to a gene: 9. CDR3 length: 15 amino acids. The CDR3 loop is CASSRQGSSRETQYF. As DNA, the CDR3 is TGTGCCAGTAGTAGACAGGGTAGCTCACGAGAGACCCAGTACTTC.

The chain combines TRBV5-1 with TRBJ2-2; D is possibly TRBD1 (6 bases). V dropped 2 bases and J dropped 1 base, with 9 bases sitting between them. CDR3 size: 15 residues. Germline values: CDR1 SGHRS, CDR2 YFSETQ. CDR3 region: CASSLQDRNTGELFF. In DNA, the CDR3 is TGCGCCAGCAGCTTACAGGACAGGAACACCGGGGAGCTGTTTTTT.

This chain uses TRBV7-2 with TRBJ1-6, with no clear D. The CDR3 consists of 15 residues. V was trimmed by 1 base and J by 7 bases, leaving 11 bases between them. Germline V CDR1 and CDR2: SGHTA, FQGNSA. CDR3 DNA sequence: TGTGCCAGCAGCTTAGGCCGGGGTGGAAATTCACCCCTCCACTTT. Its protein is CASSLGRGGNSPLHF.

V gene TRBV6-2 or TRBV6-3 combines with J gene TRBJ2-2, with D uncertain. V dropped 0 bases and J dropped 0 bases, with 20 bases sitting between them. The CDR3 has 20 residues. Germline values: CDR1 MNHEY, CDR2 SVGEGT. The CDR3 nucleotides read TGTGCCAGCAGTTACTCCCCCTCGGTGCAGCTAGTCGCGAACACCGGGGAGCTGTTTTTT. Its protein product is CASSYSPSVQLVANTGELFF.

The chain recombines TRBV30 with TRBJ1-6; 8 bases line up with TRBD1. Trimming cost V 0 bases and J 0 bases; bases outside gene matches: 13. This CDR3 region has 20 residues. CDR1 is GTSNPN and CDR2 is SVGIG in the germline V gene (reference sequence). The DNA for the CDR3 is TGTGCCTGGAGTGTAGGACAGGGAAATTGGGGGAGCTCCTATAATTCACCCCTCCACTTT. Its translation is CAWSVGQGNWGSSYNSPLHF.

This chain joins TRBV19 and TRBJ2-4; D is perhaps TRBD2 (6 bases). The germline V gene encodes CDR1 LNHDA and CDR2 SQIVND (reference sequence). The V and J ends lost 0 bases and 0 bases respectively, with 21 bases between them. The CDR3 has 20 residues. The CDR3 is CASSIDLTGGAEVAKNIQYF. The CDR3 nucleotides read TGTGCCAGTAGTATAGATTTGACGGGCGGGGCAGAGGTAGCCAAAAACATTCAGTACTTC.

The chain uses TRBV3-1 (or the pseudogene TRBV3-2) and TRBJ2-7; D is possibly TRBD1 (6 bases). The CDR3 is 14 residues long. Trimming took off 3 bases at V and 0 bases at J, with 9 bases between the two ends. CDR1 LGHDT and CDR2 YNNKEL come from the germline V gene (reference sequence). CDR3 sequence reads: CASSQGRGSYEQYF. CDR3 in DNA: TGTGCCAGCAGCCAGGGCAGGGGCTCCTACGAGCAGTACTTC.

The chain employs TRBV27 and TRBJ2-7; 10 nucleotides match TRBD1. J gave up 3 bases and V 3 bases, and 5 bases lay outside the gene matches. The CDR3 consists of 15 residues. The germline V gene encodes CDR1 MNHEY and CDR2 SMNVEV (reference sequence). The CDR3 DNA reads TGTGCCAGCAGTTTGTTTGGGACAGGGGTCTACGAGCAGTACTTC. Protein product: CASSLFGTGVYEQYF.

This chain connects TRBV12-5 to TRBJ2-7; 9 nucleotides line up with TRBD1. Germline V gene lookup returns CDR1 LGHNT and CDR2 FRNRAP. CDR3 length: 17 residues. V was pared by 1 base and J by 3 bases, with 10 bases of the junction left unmatched. CDR3 in DNA: TGTGCTAGTGGTTTGGGAACCATACAGGGGGCAGGCTACGAGCAGTACTTC. Translation gives CASGLGTIQGAGYEQYF.

This CDR3 is CASSTRNTGGAEAFF. Here the CDR3 DNA reads TGTGCCAGCTCTACGAGGAACACGGGGGGCGCTGAAGCTTTCTTT. V gene TRBV18 combines with J gene TRBJ1-1; the D gene is possibly TRBD1 (6 bases). The CDR3 extends over 15 amino acids. Trimming took 6 bases from V and 6 from J, leaving 20 bases between them. Germline CDR1 KGHSH, CDR2 LQKENI.

This clone was counted a single time. This chain links TRBV7-2 with TRBJ1-2; a possible D gene is TRBD1 (5 bases). Germline loops: CDR1 SGHTA, CDR2 FQGNSA. V was clipped by 1 base and J by 3 bases, with 12 bases between them. The CDR3 loop spans 15 amino acids. CDR3 loop: CASSLGGGAYYGYTF. CDR3 in DNA: TGTGCCAGCAGCTTAGGAGGAGGGGCTTACTATGGCTACACCTTC.